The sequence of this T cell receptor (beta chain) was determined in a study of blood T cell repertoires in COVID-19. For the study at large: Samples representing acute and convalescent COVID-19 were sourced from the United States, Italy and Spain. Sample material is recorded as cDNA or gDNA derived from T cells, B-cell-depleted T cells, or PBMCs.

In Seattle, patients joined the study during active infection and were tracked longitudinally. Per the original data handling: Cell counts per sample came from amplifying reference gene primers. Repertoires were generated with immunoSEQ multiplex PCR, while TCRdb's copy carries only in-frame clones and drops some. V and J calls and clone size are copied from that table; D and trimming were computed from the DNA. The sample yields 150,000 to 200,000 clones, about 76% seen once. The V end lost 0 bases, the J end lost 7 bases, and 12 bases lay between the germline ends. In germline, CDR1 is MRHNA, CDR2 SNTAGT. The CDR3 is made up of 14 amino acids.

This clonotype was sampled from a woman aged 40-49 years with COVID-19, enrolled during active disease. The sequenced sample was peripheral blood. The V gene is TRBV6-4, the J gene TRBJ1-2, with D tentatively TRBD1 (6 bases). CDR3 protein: CASSDSAGASGYTF. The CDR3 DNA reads TGTGCCAGCAGTGACTCGGCAGGGGCAAGTGGCTACACCTTC.